This T cell receptor (beta chain) was retrieved from a study of CD8 T cells in Susac syndrome. A quantity of roughly 0.5 to 1 ug RNA underwent reverse transcription using random hexamers. Each CDR3 protein is one row after TCRdb ran MiXCR on the immunoSEQ multiplex PCR reads. There are approximately 190,000 distinct CDR3 sequences in the sample; 95% occur only once, and 0.15% to 0.2% lies in the top ten. The sequence came from a human donor with Susac syndrome. The specimen sequenced was CD8+ T cells from PBMCs.

The CDR3 reads CASSGHNEQFF. CDR3 in DNA: TGTGCCAGCAGTGGCCACAATGAGCAGTTCTTC. The chain combines TRBV2 with TRBJ2-1; D unresolved. This CDR3 region has 11 residues. Trimming removed 4 bases at V and 5 bases at J, with 3 bases between. Germline V gene lookup returns CDR1 SNHLY and CDR2 FYNNEI.